Listed below are T cell receptor beta chains from one sample, sequenced in a study of identical twins. One entry per CDR3 protein, called by TCRdb with MiXCR from the 5' RACE reads. This table has about 690,000 distinct CDR3 sequences, around 6% appearing once. Material: naive T cells sorted from blood. The source is a man between 18 and 35 years old in good health. The CDR3 runs from the conserved cysteine through the conserved F or W. A D gene is named only where the DNA matches it firmly. Part of the rows lack a size; the others show once, few, many or a class for expanded clones.

size: few
V: TRBV6-5
D: -
J: TRBJ2-3
DNA: TGTGCCAGCAGTCCCTCGACTAGTGGGCTAGTTGATACGCAGTATTTT
CDR3: CASSPSTSGLVDTQYF

size: many
V: TRBV6-1
D: -
J: TRBJ1-1
DNA: TGTGCCAGCCGAACGGGCCCGAAGTCCACTGAAGCTTTCTTT
CDR3: CASRTGPKSTEAFF

size: many
V: TRBV12-3/TRBV12-4
D: TRBD1
J: TRBJ2-2
DNA: TGTGCCAGCAGCCCAGGACAGGGGGTGGGGGAGCTGTTTTTT
CDR3: CASSPGQGVGELFF

size: many
V: TRBV15
D: -
J: TRBJ2-1
DNA: TGTGCCACCAGCAGAGTTATCCATGAGCAGTTCTTC
CDR3: CATSRVIHEQFF

size: -
V: TRBV7-2
D: TRBD1
J: TRBJ2-7
DNA: TGTGCCAGCAGCCCCCACCGGGACAGGGGGCGTGAGCAGTACTTC
CDR3: CASSPHRDRGREQYF

size: many
V: TRBV20-1
D: TRBD2
J: TRBJ2-7
DNA: TGCAGTGCTAGAAAGCGGGGACTAGCGGGACCCGAGCAGTACTTC
CDR3: CSARKRGLAGPEQYF

size: many
V: TRBV6-5
D: -
J: TRBJ1-1
DNA: TGTGCCAGCAGTTACTTTAATTCCAGGGACACTGAAGCTTTCTTT
CDR3: CASSYFNSRDTEAFF

size: many
V: TRBV7-3
D: -
J: TRBJ2-3
DNA: TGTGCCAGCAGCTTTGTCGTTAGCACAGATACGCAGTATTTT
CDR3: CASSFVVSTDTQYF

size: -
V: TRBV30
D: -
J: TRBJ1-2
DNA: TGTGCCTGGTCGGAACCCGGGACGGCGTATGGCTACACCTTC
CDR3: CAWSEPGTAYGYTF

size: -
V: TRBV3-1
D: -
J: TRBJ2-1
DNA: TGTGCCAGCAGCCAACAACGCAGGGTCTCCTACAATGAGCAGTTCTTC
CDR3: CASSQQRRVSYNEQFF

size: many
V: TRBV6-5
D: -
J: TRBJ2-1
DNA: TGTGCCAGCAGTTACGCTAATTACAATGAGCAGTTCTTC
CDR3: CASSYANYNEQFF

size: few
V: TRBV6-5
D: -
J: TRBJ2-5
DNA: TGTGCCAGCAGTTACCACGGGGGATTCCAAGAGACCCAGTACTTC
CDR3: CASSYHGGFQETQYF

size: -
V: TRBV29-1
D: -
J: TRBJ2-3
DNA: TGCAGCGTTGTCTCGAGAGACACAGATACGCAGTATTTT
CDR3: CSVVSRDTDTQYF